The entry that follows covers one T cell receptor (beta chain) sequence. What it binds is unknown. Other DNA sequences in this sample translate to the same CDR3. The data stem from a study of T cell responses to AZD1222 COVID-19 vaccine. Assay: immunoSEQ multiplex PCR; the TCRdb copy retains only in-frame clones and omits some. The sample has fewer than 130,000 clones; more than 90% are singletons. General study results and limits: After two AZD1222 doses, spike-specific TCR breadth and depth rose versus day 0.

The J segment lost 1 base and the V segment lost 0 bases, leaving 2 bases of the junction unmatched. Germline-derived CDR1 and CDR2 are MRHNA and SNTAGT. The CDR3 has 16 residues. Second doses were pooled across both intervals (about 4 or about 12 weeks). This sequence originates from an adult who received the AZD1222 COVID-19 vaccine. This sample comprised peripheral blood, obtained 28 days after the second AZD1222 dose. This chain links TRBV6-4 with TRBJ2-3, with 9 bases fitting TRBD2. CDR3 loop: CASSDSASGGTDTQYF. DNA for the CDR3: TGTGCCAGCAGTGACTCGGCTAGCGGGGGCACAGATACGCAGTATTTT.